This TCR beta chain was sequenced during a study of cytomegalovirus exposure and HLA in healthy donors. PCR employed 60 Vbeta and 13 Jbeta primers. Clones were read by immunoSEQ multiplex PCR, and TCRdb kept only the in-frame ones, dropping some. The table lists around 210,000 clones, 85% of them singletons. Overall study findings and caveats: Later on, analysis showed that most CMV-associated TCR beta chains appeared to be HLA-restricted. When the data were analyzed later, several of the most significant clusters appeared to be linked to common viral pathogens. The likely origin of a cluster of highly shared sequence variants was a sequencing artifact.

Comments on this clone: Its antigen is undetermined.

V gave up 0 bases and J gave up 3 bases; unmatched junction bases: 6. Germline CDR1 is SGHDT and CDR2 is YYEEEE. This CDR3 spans 16 amino acids. The clonotype comes from a girl under 10 years old in good health and CMV-seronegative. This chain links TRBV5-6 with TRBJ1-3; 7 bases line up with TRBD1. Sequencing input: PBMCs. The DNA of the CDR3 is TGTGCCAGCAGCTTGGGGAGGGGGCCTCTTGGAAACACCATATATTTT. Protein product: CASSLGRGPLGNTIYF.